The clone carrying this T cell receptor beta chain occurred once. The antigen remains unidentified. These data come from a study of cytomegalovirus exposure and HLA in healthy donors. Primers for the PCR totalled 60 Vbeta and 13 Jbeta. The method was immunoSEQ multiplex PCR; TCRdb's version includes in-frame clones alone and lacks a portion of them. The repertoire includes some 190,000 clones, 65% to 85% of them detected once, and roughly 2.3% sits in the top ten. The donors were healthy bone marrow donors. Regarding the study as a whole: In a later analysis, TCR beta V- and J-gene trimming showed a link to a missense DCLRE1C variant.

Germline V lookup: CDR1 SGDLS, CDR2 YYNGEE. Deletions cut 0 bases from V and 5 bases from J, with 14 bases between. There are 15 residues in the CDR3. The chain is built from TRBV9 and TRBJ2-5, with D possibly being TRBD2 (7 bases). What was sequenced was PBMCs. The receptor comes from a male donor in good health and CMV-seronegative. The CDR3 reads CASSVGGGRRETQYF. Here the CDR3 DNA reads TGTGCCAGCAGCGTAGGGGGGGGCCGCCGTGAGACCCAGTACTTC.